Shown below are 18 T cell receptor beta chains from a single sample sequenced in a study of cytomegalovirus exposure and HLA in healthy donors. Researchers ran the PCR with 60 Vbeta and 13 Jbeta primers. Profiling relied on immunoSEQ multiplex PCR, and the TCRdb table lists in-frame clones only, not all of them. This table has more than 110,000 clones, roughly three quarters appearing once. Sequences were obtained from PBMCs. Every receptor here comes from a woman in her forties or fifties in good health and CMV-seronegative.

V usage is TRBV7-2 and J usage is TRBJ2-5; 9 bases align to TRBD2. V dropped 5 bases and J dropped 2; count of bases not matched to a gene: 6. CDR3 size: 15 residues. Germline loops: CDR1 SGHTA, CDR2 FQGNSA. CDR3 residues: CASSPWTSEQETQYF. The CDR3 region has the DNA TGTGCCAGCAGCCCGTGGACTAGCGAGCAAGAGACCCAGTACTTC.

This chain links TRBV6-1 with TRBJ2-7, with D possibly matching TRBD1 (5 bases). Trimming shortened V by 4 bases and J by 5 bases, and 12 bases separated the two germline ends. This CDR3 has 13 residues. Germline CDR1 reads MNHNS; CDR2 reads SASEGT. The CDR3 loop reads CASSVRVFHEQYF. The CDR3 DNA reads TGTGCCAGCAGTGTCAGGGTTTTCCACGAGCAGTACTTC.

This chain uses TRBV9 with TRBJ1-4; 7 bases agree with TRBD1. The CDR3 covers 15 residues. After removal of 3 bases from V and 0 bases from J, the junction contained 2 bases not matched to a gene. Per germline, CDR1 SGDLS and CDR2 YYNGEE. Written as DNA, the CDR3 is TGTGCCAGCAGCGGACAGGGAGCAACTAATGAAAAACTGTTTTTT. Encoded protein: CASSGQGATNEKLFF.

The chain joins TRBV7-2 to TRBJ1-1; no clear D. Germline values: CDR1 SGHTA, CDR2 FQGNSA. CDR3 length: 15 amino acids. With 1 base removed from V and 1 base from J, the gap between germline ends came to 10 bases. As DNA, the CDR3 is TGTGCCAGCAGCTTAGTCACTTCCCAGAACACTGAAGCTTTCTTT. Amino acids: CASSLVTSQNTEAFF.

This clone was found a few times. For the CDR3, the DNA is TGTGCCAGCAACTTCCTCCCCCAGCAGTTCTTC. It codes for CASNFLPQQFF. This rearrangement joins TRBV27 to TRBJ2-1; D call uncertain. Germline V gene data show CDR1 as MNHEY and CDR2 as SMNVEV (reference sequence). The CDR3 has 11 residues. V was cut by 7 bases and J by 11 bases, with 12 bases left in between.

CDR3 sequence (DNA): TGTGCCAGCAGCTTGCCAGTAAATTCACCCCTCCACTTT. As protein: CASSLPVNSPLHF. The chain is built from TRBV5-6 and TRBJ1-6; D gene uncertain. With 1 base removed from V and 7 bases from J, the gap between germline ends came to 6 bases. The germline CDR1 and CDR2 sequences are SGHDT and YYEEEE. The CDR3 has 13 amino acids.

The gene calls are TRBV18 and TRBJ1-2; TRBD1 matches 7 bases. CDR1 and CDR2 from the germline V gene are KGHSH and LQKENI. Trimming removed 3 bases from V and 2 bases from J; junction bases left unmatched: 6. The CDR3 has 15 amino acids. CDR3 bases: TGTGCCAGCTCACCCGGACAGGCCTTGAACTATGGCTACACCTTC. This translates into CASSPGQALNYGYTF.

The rearrangement links TRBV30 to TRBJ2-2; D not certain. The CDR3 covers 16 residues. Germline values: CDR1 GTSNPN, CDR2 SVGIG (reference sequence). V lost 4 bases and J lost 6, with 21 bases in between. The CDR3 here is CAWNPLPRKRAGELFF. CDR3 nucleotides: TGTGCCTGGAACCCGCTCCCCCGAAAACGGGCCGGGGAGCTGTTTTTT. Full variable domain (outside the CDR3, taken from reference TRBV30 and TRBJ2-2): SQTIHQWPATLVQPVGSPLSLECTVEGTSNPNLYWYRQAAGRGLQLLFYSVGIGQISSEVPQNLSASRPQDRQFILSSKKLLLSDSGFYLCAWNPLPRKRAGELFFGEGSRLTVL.

As for this clone: The sample contains more than one DNA sequence encoding this CDR3. J is TRBJ1-1 and V is TRBV7-6; D possibly corresponds to TRBD1 (5 bases). The CDR3 contains 14 residues. Trimming took off 1 base at V and 8 bases at J, with 14 bases between the two ends. Germline V gene data show CDR1 as SGHVS and CDR2 as FNYEAQ. The CDR3 loop reads CASSLGSMGGEAFF. The CDR3, as DNA: TGTGCCAGCAGCTTAGGTTCCATGGGGGGGGAAGCTTTCTTT.

V gene TRBV5-8 combines with J gene TRBJ2-5, with a possible D match to TRBD1 (6 bases). Germline V gives CDR1 SGHTS, CDR2 YDEGEE. This CDR3 spans 15 amino acids. The germline V and J ends were trimmed by 4 bases and 5 bases, with 18 bases remaining between them. CDR3 coding DNA: TGTGCCAGCAGCCGAGGGGGACGGACCAGGGAGACCCAGTACTTC. The encoded protein is CASSRGGRTRETQYF.

The V call is TRBV6-5, the J call TRBJ2-7; unclear D gene. Trimming left V 6 bases short and J 0 bases short, with 9 bases between. The germline V gene has CDR1 MNHEY and CDR2 SVGAGI. This CDR3 spans 13 amino acids. CDR3 sequence: CASRRPVSYEQYF. Here the CDR3 DNA reads TGTGCCAGCAGGCGGCCGGTCTCCTACGAGCAGTACTTC.

The chain couples TRBV10-3 to TRBJ1-2; D remains unclear. Germline V lookup: CDR1 ENHRY, CDR2 SYGVKD. The V gene lost 10 bases and the J gene lost 0 bases, with 15 bases spanning the gap. The CDR3 runs 14 residues. The CDR3 loop reads CASPAYSSNYGYTF. In nucleotides, the CDR3 is TGTGCCAGCCCCGCTTACTCATCTAACTATGGCTACACCTTC.

The chain is built from TRBV7-3 and TRBJ1-2; D gene uncertain. Germline CDR1 reads SGHTA; CDR2 reads FQGTGA. The V and J ends lost 2 bases and 3 bases respectively, with 10 bases between them. This CDR3 is 14 amino acids long. Written as DNA, the CDR3 is TGTGCCAGCAGCTTAGGAGCCACGGACTATGGCTACACCTTC. Protein product: CASSLGATDYGYTF.

The rearrangement uses TRBV6-5 and TRBJ1-2; TRBD1 matches at 10 bases. CDR1 and CDR2 (germline): MNHEY, SVGAGI. The CDR3 has 15 residues. Trimming removed 2 bases from V and 6 bases from J; junction bases left unmatched: 6. This CDR3 reads CASSYGPDRGDGYTF. DNA of the CDR3: TGTGCCAGCAGTTACGGCCCGGACAGGGGGGATGGCTACACCTTC.

The chain recombines TRBV15 with TRBJ1-4, with no clear D. This CDR3 has 14 residues. V lost 11 bases and J 4 bases, leaving 17 bases between the germline ends. Germline V gives CDR1 LNHNV, CDR2 YYDKDF (reference sequence). The CDR3 loop reads CAAGSGRFNEKLFF. The CDR3 DNA reads as TGTGCCGCCGGTAGTGGCAGGTTTAATGAAAAACTGTTTTTT.

V and J are TRBV4-2 and TRBJ1-2; 9 bases are shared with TRBD1. Germline values: CDR1 LGHNA, CDR2 YNFKEQ. The CDR3 totals 15 residues. V dropped 2 bases and J dropped 4; count of bases not matched to a gene: 5. The CDR3 region has the DNA TGTGCCAGCAGCCAAAGGGACAGGGATGCCTATGGCTACACCTTC. It yields the protein CASSQRDRDAYGYTF.

This sequence joins TRBV7-6 and TRBJ2-3, with D unclear. Germline lookup yields CDR1 SGHVS and CDR2 FNYEAQ. This CDR3 comprises 12 residues. The germline V and J ends were trimmed by 1 base and 4 bases, with 3 bases remaining between them. Written as DNA, the CDR3 is TGTGCCAGCAGCTTAGTCGCAGATACGCAGTATTTT. It specifies CASSLVADTQYF.

This rearrangement joins TRBV20-1 to TRBJ2-5; no firm D call. CDR1 and CDR2 (germline): DFQATT, SNEGSKA (reference sequence). The CDR3 runs 10 residues. V was cut by 2 bases and J by 5 bases, with 3 bases left in between. The DNA of the CDR3 is TGCAGTGCTAGACTGGAGACCCAGTACTTC. Translating gives CSARLETQYF.